These 14 T cell receptor beta chains originate from one sample sequenced in a study of monozygotic twins with inflammatory bowel disease. From its re-call of the 5' RACE reads, TCRdb lists each CDR3 protein once, without DNA. The table lists about 210,000 distinct CDR3 sequences. The sample comprised blood. The receptors were sampled from a human donor with ulcerative colitis or Crohn's disease, or a healthy co-twin of an affected twin (not recorded which).

This chain uses TRBV20-1 with TRBJ2-3; TCRdb outputs TRBD2, but without DNA this stays unchecked. This CDR3 spans 14 amino acids. The germline CDR1 and CDR2 sequences are DFQATT and SNEGSKA (reference sequence). CDR3 sequence: CSANPSGVIDTQYF.

The V call is TRBV7-9, the J call TRBJ1-5; without DNA, the TCRdb call of TRBD1 cannot be checked. Germline V CDR1 and CDR2: SEHNR, FQNEAQ (reference sequence). This CDR3 region has 13 residues. Here the CDR3 reads CASSLGGRQPQHF.

The chain employs TRBV6-1 and TRBJ1-1; TCRdb calls TRBD1, which cannot be checked without DNA. The CDR3 extends over 14 amino acids. Germline V gene data show CDR1 as MNHNS and CDR2 as SASEGT. The CDR3 here is CASRMGQGRTEAFF.

The V gene is TRBV5-1, the J gene TRBJ1-1. The CDR3 is 14 amino acids. Germline loops: CDR1 SGHRS, CDR2 YFSETQ. CDR3 sequence reads: CASSFRNLATEAFF.

V usage is TRBV12-3 or TRBV12-4 and J usage is TRBJ1-1. The CDR3 is 13 residues long. CDR3 sequence reads: CASSLTVGTEAFF.

The chain has TRBV10-3 and TRBJ2-7; checking the TCRdb D call of TRBD1 is not possible without DNA. This CDR3 has 13 residues. Germline loops: CDR1 ENHRY, CDR2 SYGVKD. This CDR3 reads CAISVGGTYEQYF.

This chain connects TRBV27 to TRBJ2-3. Germline-derived CDR1 and CDR2 are MNHEY and SMNVEV (reference sequence). The length of the CDR3 is 12 residues. Here the CDR3 reads CASRTRGDTQYF.

The chain couples TRBV12-3 or TRBV12-4 to TRBJ1-5. CDR3 size: 14 residues. CDR3 residues: CASSVDSLREPQHF.

The chain uses TRBV20-1 and TRBJ2-5; TCRdb selects TRBD2, and the lack of DNA leaves this call unchecked. The CDR3 consists of 15 residues. CDR1 DFQATT and CDR2 SNEGSKA come from the germline V gene (reference sequence). Here the CDR3 reads CSARAPAGNQETQYF.

The rearrangement joins TRBV2 to TRBJ2-5. Germline lookup yields CDR1 SNHLY and CDR2 FYNNEI. The CDR3 loop spans 15 amino acids. The CDR3 sequence is CASSEKAGTQETQYF.

The chain couples TRBV5-1 to TRBJ2-1; TCRdb designates TRBD1, a call that cannot be tested without DNA. Germline CDR1 is SGHRS and CDR2 is YFSETQ. The CDR3 totals 17 residues. CDR3 protein: CASSFTRTGVGMGEQFF. The whole variable domain, filled in from reference TRBV5-1 and TRBJ2-1, reads KAGVTQTPRYLIKTRGQQVTLSCSPISGHRSVSWYQQTPGQGLQFLFEYFSETQRNKGNFPGRFSGRQFSNSRSEMNVSTLELGDSALYLCASSFTRTGVGMGEQFFGPGTRLTVL.

CDR3 sequence: CASSYGASTTSTDTQYF. The chain carries TRBV6-5 and TRBJ2-3; no DNA is available, so the TRBD2 call from TCRdb remains unchecked. The germline V gene has CDR1 MNHEY and CDR2 SVGAGI. This CDR3 comprises 17 residues.

This chain links TRBV5-1 with TRBJ2-1; without DNA, the TCRdb call of TRBD1 cannot be checked. The CDR3 totals 12 residues. CDR1 and CDR2 from the germline V gene are SGHRS and YFSETQ. The CDR3 loop is CASSFRGDEQFF.

The chain has TRBV11-2 and TRBJ2-3; the D call from TCRdb, TRBD2, cannot be confirmed without DNA. The germline gives CDR1 SGHAT, CDR2 FQNNGV. The CDR3 runs to 18 residues. CDR3 residues: CASSLLTSGGVSTDTQYF.